The clone carrying this TCR beta chain was found once. The target antigen is unknown. This record belongs to a study of cytomegalovirus exposure and HLA in healthy donors. Whole-study results and caveats: For cytomegalovirus status, the classifier reportedly gave diagnoses with high specificity and sensitivity.

The CDR3 runs to 15 residues. V lost 1 base and J 3 bases, leaving 12 bases between the germline ends. CDR1 is LNHDA, CDR2 SQIVND, per germline (reference sequence). With 60 Vbeta and 13 Jbeta primers, the PCR was carried out. Source study methods: Later, an analysis found about 80 million unique TCR beta chains, and about 10 million of these were shared. Measured with immunoSEQ multiplex PCR; TCRdb has only the in-frame clones, and not every one. V, J and clone size are taken as reported in that table, and D and trimming were inferred from the DNA itself. The table records under 200,000 clones, over 80% of them present only once.

This chain uses TRBV19 with TRBJ1-1; D uncertain. Source material: PBMCs. This TCR came from a girl under 18 in good health and CMV-seropositive. The CDR3 reads CASSIVWNRDTEAFF. The CDR3 nucleotides are TGTGCCAGTAGTATAGTGTGGAATCGGGACACTGAAGCTTTCTTT. The entire variable domain, with the rest obtained from reference TRBV19 and TRBJ1-1, is as follows: DGGITQSPKYLFRKEGQNVTLSCEQNLNHDAMYWYRQDPGQGLRLIYYSQIVNDFQKGDIAEGYSVSREKKESFPLTVTSAQKNPTAFYLCASSIVWNRDTEAFFGQGTRLTVV.